One sample yielded the 30 T cell receptor beta chains listed below, sequenced in a study of radiotherapy plus CTLA-4 blockade in lung cancer. Method: immunoSEQ multiplex PCR; TCRdb's copy keeps in-frame clones and lacks some. This table has 75,000 to 95,000 clones, around 83% appearing once. Sequencing used peripheral blood, obtained from a patient treated with radiotherapy plus ipilimumab. The source of these receptors is a human donor with non-small cell lung cancer that progressed on radiotherapy plus ipilimumab.

The CDR3 DNA sequence: TGTGCCAGCAGGGGGAGCAGGGAGTGGGCCTACAATGAGCAGTTCTTC. Translation: CASRGSREWAYNEQFF. The genes are TRBV28 and TRBJ2-1; either TRBD1 or TRBD2 may fit D (5 bases each). V lost 6 bases and J 2 bases, leaving 17 bases between the germline ends. Germline CDR1 and CDR2: MDHEN and SYDVKM. The CDR3 is made up of 16 amino acids.

This clone was found once. The gene calls are TRBV5-6 and TRBJ2-5, with D possibly being TRBD1 or TRBD2 (6 bases each). The CDR3 has 15 residues. Trimming took 0 bases from V and 3 from J, leaving 12 bases between them. Germline lookup yields CDR1 SGHDT and CDR2 YYEEEE. The CDR3 DNA sequence: TGTGCCAGCAGCTTGGGACGGGGGCCGGAAGAGACCCAGTACTTC. Protein sequence: CASSLGRGPEETQYF.

This rearrangement joins TRBV5-1 to TRBJ2-5; 9 bases agree with TRBD2. The V gene end was trimmed by 3 bases and the J gene end by 5 bases; junction bases not matched to a gene: 2. The CDR3 spans 13 residues. Germline V CDR1 and CDR2: SGHRS, YFSETQ. The CDR3 protein is CASSYGLAETQYF. The CDR3 nucleotides are TGCGCCAGCAGCTACGGACTAGCGGAGACCCAGTACTTC.

This sequence joins TRBV5-6 and TRBJ1-5, with TRBD1 matching over 12 bases. The CDR3 runs 16 residues. Germline-derived CDR1 and CDR2 are SGHDT and YYEEEE. J lost 2 bases, V lost 4 bases, and 4 bases had no gene match. The chain's CDR3 is CASSAGQGAGNQPQHF. CDR3 coding DNA: TGTGCCAGCAGCGCGGGACAGGGGGCGGGCAATCAGCCCCAGCATTTT.

The chain is built from TRBV7-9 and TRBJ2-1; D is unclear. Trimming left V 5 bases short and J 7 bases short, with 9 bases between. Germline values: CDR1 SEHNR, CDR2 FQNEAQ (reference sequence). The CDR3 totals 12 residues. The CDR3 bases are TGTGCCAGCAGCACTGGTAGGAATGAGCAGTTCTTC. The encoded protein is CASSTGRNEQFF.

This clone was observed once. The chain recombines TRBV28 with TRBJ1-5, with 7 bases fitting TRBD1. With 6 bases clipped from V and 0 bases from J, the junction kept 5 bases outside the gene matches. The CDR3 is made up of 15 amino acids. Germline V gene lookup returns CDR1 MDHEN and CDR2 SYDVKM. The CDR3 sequence: CASSEQGYSNQPQHF. The CDR3 DNA reads as TGTGCCAGCAGCGAACAGGGGTATAGCAATCAGCCCCAGCATTTT.

This clone has just a few counts. The chain links TRBV19 to TRBJ1-1; tentatively, D is TRBD1 (5 bases). The germline gives CDR1 LNHDA, CDR2 SQIVND (reference sequence). This CDR3 spans 14 amino acids. The V end was cut by 6 bases, the J end by 3 bases, with 14 bases between. The CDR3 spells CASRGSGYHTEAFF. CDR3 DNA sequence: TGTGCCAGTAGAGGATCAGGGTACCACACTGAAGCTTTCTTT. Full variable domain (missing parts from reference TRBV19 and TRBJ1-1): DGGITQSPKYLFRKEGQNVTLSCEQNLNHDAMYWYRQDPGQGLRLIYYSQIVNDFQKGDIAEGYSVSREKKESFPLTVTSAQKNPTAFYLCASRGSGYHTEAFFGQGTRLTVV.

The V gene is TRBV19, the J gene TRBJ1-1; D might be TRBD1 (6 bases). There are 15 residues in the CDR3. Per germline, CDR1 LNHDA and CDR2 SQIVND (reference sequence). V was cut by 3 bases and J by 1 base, with 12 bases left in between. CDR3 in amino acids: CASSIQGSQNTEAFF. CDR3 nucleotides: TGTGCCAGTAGTATTCAGGGGTCACAGAACACTGAAGCTTTCTTT.

The V gene is TRBV28, the J gene TRBJ1-5; D perhaps matches TRBD1 (5 bases). The germline V and J ends were trimmed by 8 bases and 0 bases, with 17 bases remaining between them. Per the germline V gene, CDR1 is MDHEN and CDR2 is SYDVKM. This CDR3 contains 16 residues. CDR3 in amino acids: CASSRGRVNSNQPQHF. The CDR3 bases are TGTGCCAGCTCCCGGGGGAGGGTGAATAGCAATCAGCCCCAGCATTTT. The whole variable domain, filled in from reference TRBV28 and TRBJ1-5, reads DVKVTQSSRYLVKRTGEKVFLECVQDMDHENMFWYRQDPGLGLRLIYFSYDVKMKEKGDIPEGYSVSREKKERFSLILESASTNQTSMYLCASSRGRVNSNQPQHFGDGTRLSIL.

Note on this clone: Germline is not matched at one junction end, which may reflect a read error. The chain links TRBV7-7 to TRBJ2-2; TRBD1 or TRBD2 may be the D gene (5 bases each). The CDR3 contains 14 residues. Germline V gives CDR1 SSHAT, CDR2 FNYEAQ (reference sequence). The CDR3 sequence is CASRVGVETGELFF. The CDR3 DNA reads as TGTGCTAGCAGGGTGGGGGTAGAGACCGGGGAGCTGTTTTTT.

The chain employs TRBV4-1 and TRBJ2-7; perhaps TRBD2 as D (6 bases). Germline V lookup: CDR1 MGHRA, CDR2 YSYEKL. The CDR3 is 14 residues long. V lost 3 bases, J lost 7 bases, and 16 bases lay in between. This CDR3 reads CASSQGGLPGEQYV. CDR3 in DNA: TGCGCCAGCAGCCAGGGGGGTCTCCCCGGTGAGCAGTACGTC.

CDR3 in amino acids: CASSEGGGRGYGETQYF. The CDR3 DNA sequence: TGCGCCAGCAGTGAGGGGGGAGGGCGGGGATATGGAGAGACCCAGTACTTC. This chain uses TRBV10-2 with TRBJ2-5; 7 bases match TRBD2. The CDR3 extends over 17 amino acids. Looked up from germline, CDR1 is WSHSY and CDR2 is SAAADI. The V and J ends lost 2 bases and 4 bases, in that order; junction bases with no gene match: 13.

In DNA form, the CDR3 reads TGTGCCAGCTCATCGTACTCAGGGGCGAGGGAGGATGAAGCTTTCTTT. Its translation: CASSSYSGAREDEAFF. V usage is TRBV18 and J usage is TRBJ1-1; D possibly corresponds to TRBD1 (6 bases). The CDR3 spans 16 residues. V lost 5 bases to trimming and J lost 7 bases, with 23 bases between them. In germline, CDR1 is KGHSH, CDR2 LQKENI.

The V call is TRBV19, the J call TRBJ2-7, with 8 bases identical to TRBD2. Germline-derived CDR1 and CDR2 are LNHDA and SQIVND (reference sequence). V was pared by 3 bases and J by 4 bases, with 2 bases of the junction left unmatched. The CDR3 length is 13 residues. This CDR3 reads CASSMAGGYEQYF. CDR3 coding DNA: TGTGCCAGTAGTATGGCGGGGGGATACGAGCAGTACTTC.

This clone appeared a single time. CDR3 sequence (DNA): TGTGCCAGCAGCCAGCAGGGGCCTGGCTATGGCTACACCTTC. Protein product: CASSQQGPGYGYTF. The chain combines TRBV5-6 with TRBJ1-2; D perhaps matches TRBD1 (6 bases). Trimming removed 4 bases from V and 4 bases from J, with 14 bases in between. The germline gives CDR1 SGHDT, CDR2 YYEEEE. CDR3 length: 14 amino acids.

The count of this clone is one. This chain uses TRBV12-5 with TRBJ2-3, with 7 bases fitting TRBD1. The V and J ends lost 5 bases and 7 bases, in that order; junction bases with no gene match: 9. The germline V gene encodes CDR1 LGHNT and CDR2 FRNRAP. The CDR3 runs to 14 residues. CDR3 coding DNA: TGTGCTAGTGGTCCGTCCGGACAGGCCTATACGCAGTATTTT. This sequence encodes CASGPSGQAYTQYF. The full variable domain, with the rest looked up from reference TRBV12-5 and TRBJ2-3, is DARVTQTPRHKVTEMGQEVTMRCQPILGHNTVFWYRQTMMQGLELLAYFRNRAPLDDSGMPKDRFSAEMPDATLATLKIQPSEPRDSAVYFCASGPSGQAYTQYFGPGTRLTVL.

The chain has TRBV5-1 and TRBJ1-3; D may be TRBD1 (5 bases). V was pared by 0 bases and J by 0 bases, with 10 bases between. This CDR3 is built from 16 residues. CDR1 and CDR2 (germline): SGHRS, YFSETQ. CDR3: CASSLAGGISGNTIYF. Here the CDR3 DNA reads TGCGCCAGCAGCTTGGCCGGGGGGATCTCTGGAAACACCATATATTTT.

CDR3 loop: CASSLDGGSTDTQYF. As DNA, the CDR3 is TGTGCCAGCAGCTTAGATGGGGGGAGCACAGATACGCAGTATTTT. This chain uses TRBV11-2 with TRBJ2-3; TRBD2 might be the D (6 bases). V dropped 0 bases and J dropped 0 bases, with 7 bases sitting between them. Per germline, CDR1 SGHAT and CDR2 FQNNGV. CDR3 length equals 15 residues.

The chain employs TRBV30 and TRBJ2-2; 8 bases are shared with TRBD1. The CDR3 totals 15 residues. J was trimmed by 1 base and V by 3 bases; bases with no gene match: 4. The germline CDR1 and CDR2 sequences are GTSNPN and SVGIG (reference sequence). The chain's CDR3 is CAWRRTGRNTGELFF. In nucleotides, the CDR3 is TGTGCCTGGAGGAGGACAGGGCGGAACACCGGGGAGCTGTTTTTT.

This rearrangement joins TRBV19 to TRBJ2-1; the D gene is possibly TRBD1 (5 bases). Germline assignment: CDR1 LNHDA and CDR2 SQIVND (reference sequence). CDR3 length equals 14 residues. The germline V and J ends were trimmed by 2 bases and 12 bases, with 17 bases remaining between them. DNA of the CDR3: TGTGCCAGTAGTATAACCCATAGGGGCGGTCGGCAGTTCTTC. The encoded protein is CASSITHRGGRQFF.

This rearrangement joins TRBV27 to TRBJ2-5; D may be TRBD2 (5 bases). This CDR3 is built from 16 residues. Trimming shortened V by 2 bases and J by 5 bases, and 18 bases separated the two germline ends. Germline V gene sequence: CDR1 MNHEY, CDR2 SMNVEV (reference sequence). The CDR3 bases are TGTGCCAGCAGTTTAGAGGGCGGGTATGCGACGGAGACCCAGTACTTC. Translated: CASSLEGGYATETQYF.

The chain is built from TRBV27 and TRBJ1-4, with 9 bases lining up with TRBD1. Germline V gene sequence: CDR1 MNHEY, CDR2 SMNVEV (reference sequence). Trimming at V came to 6 bases and at J to 8 bases, leaving 10 bases not matched to a gene. This CDR3 region has 15 residues. Here the CDR3 reads CASRPQGAVREKLFF. The CDR3 DNA is TGTGCCAGCAGACCACAGGGGGCTGTAAGGGAAAAACTGTTTTTT.

This clone has only a few counts. The rearrangement links TRBV7-3 to TRBJ1-1, with 7 bases that match TRBD1. V trimming: 4 bases; J trimming: 3 bases; junction bases outside the gene matches: 23. This CDR3 contains 20 residues. Germline V gene lookup returns CDR1 SGHTA and CDR2 FQGTGA. CDR3 DNA sequence: TGTGCCAGCAGCTCGTGGGGGGGACTGGTCCGGGACAGATGGCACACTGAAGCTTTCTTT. Protein product: CASSSWGGLVRDRWHTEAFF.

This clone appeared a single time. V is TRBV5-1 and J is TRBJ2-1, with D maybe TRBD2 (6 bases). The CDR3 is 15 amino acids. The germline V gene has CDR1 SGHRS and CDR2 YFSETQ. Trimming shortened V by 0 bases and J by 8 bases, and 15 bases separated the two germline ends. The CDR3 DNA reads TGCGCCAGCAGCTTGGGACTAGTTAAGGCGGATGAGCAGTTCTTC. It specifies CASSLGLVKADEQFF.

The gene calls are TRBV7-9 and TRBJ2-7; D is ambiguous. CDR3 length: 13 residues. CDR1 and CDR2 (germline): SEHNR, FQNEAQ (reference sequence). V was shortened by 1 base and J by 9 bases, with 13 bases between the two germline ends. The CDR3 loop reads CASSLDPEPWQYV. In DNA, the CDR3 is TGTGCCAGCAGCTTAGATCCGGAGCCCTGGCAGTACGTC.

The rearrangement uses TRBV6-6 and TRBJ1-5; D is undetermined. Germline V gene data show CDR1 as MNHNY and CDR2 as SVGAGI (reference sequence). Trimming stripped 2 bases from V and 6 bases from J, with 11 bases between. The CDR3 totals 14 residues. CDR3 nucleotides: TGTGCCAGCAGTTACGAGGTTAGAGGTCAGCCCCAGCATTTT. This encodes CASSYEVRGQPQHF.

This chain uses TRBV7-3 with TRBJ1-1, with D possibly being TRBD1 (5 bases). There are 14 residues in the CDR3. V lost 0 bases to trimming and J lost 4 bases, with 9 bases between them. CDR1 is SGHTA and CDR2 is FQGTGA in the germline V gene. As DNA, the CDR3 is TGTGCCAGCAGCTTAACGTCGGGGGGCACTGAAGCTTTCTTT. Its translation: CASSLTSGGTEAFF.

The chain uses TRBV2 and TRBJ2-2; the D gene is possibly TRBD2 (5 bases). The germline V and J ends were trimmed by 5 bases and 4 bases, with 17 bases remaining between them. The germline V gene has CDR1 SNHLY and CDR2 FYNNEI. The CDR3 contains 16 residues. The CDR3, as DNA: TGTGCCAGCAGTCAGGAGGCCGCCGGACCCACCGGGGAGCTGTTTTTT. Translation gives CASSQEAAGPTGELFF.

This chain links TRBV2 with TRBJ2-4, with D possibly matching TRBD2 (6 bases). Germline assignment: CDR1 SNHLY and CDR2 FYNNEI. V was clipped by 6 bases and J by 7 bases, with 19 bases between them. The CDR3 is 15 residues long. CDR3 amino acids: CASRPPGAGRNIQYF. The CDR3 nucleotides read TGTGCCAGCAGGCCTCCCGGGGCGGGGAGGAACATTCAGTACTTC.

This clone was found a few times. V is TRBV19 and J is TRBJ1-5; D uncertain. The CDR3 runs to 13 residues. V gave up 1 base and J gave up 7 bases, with 8 bases separating them. Germline V gene sequence: CDR1 LNHDA, CDR2 SQIVND (reference sequence). Here the CDR3 DNA reads TGTGCCAGTAGTATAGTGGAGGGACAGCCCCAGCATTTT. This sequence encodes CASSIVEGQPQHF.